This paragraph covers one T cell receptor beta chain sequence. This record comes from a study of T cells in Graves' hyperthyroidism and ophthalmopathy. TCR beta CDR3 regions were amplified from RNA transcripts. The primer set for the first-round RT-PCR of the TCR CDR3 was HTBI. A single record per CDR3 protein comes from TCRdb applying MiXCR to the multiplex PCR reads. The sample lists hundreds of thousands of distinct CDR3 sequences; under 15% were seen once. The V end was cut by 3 bases, the J end by 12 bases, with 12 bases between. This CDR3 region has 12 residues. Germline V lookup: CDR1 MDHEN, CDR2 SYDVKM.

The sequenced material came from blood. The V and J genes are TRBV28 and TRBJ2-1, with D perhaps TRBD1 or TRBD2 (5 bases each). The receptor comes from a woman aged 25 to 45 with Graves' hyperthyroidism. The CDR3 bases are TGTGCCAGCAGTTTCCTCCAGGGACGGCAGTTCTTC. This gives the protein CASSFLQGRQFF.